This TCR beta chain stems from a study of blood T cell repertoires in COVID-19. Sequencing was performed with immunoSEQ multiplex PCR; in TCRdb, only in-frame clones are kept and a portion is missing. This sample has some 150,000 clones; around 85% occur once, and the top ten carry about 8%. The germline gives CDR1 SGHRS, CDR2 YFSETQ. V was pared by 4 bases and J by 0 bases, with 12 bases between. This CDR3 has 15 amino acids. What was sequenced was peripheral blood. The sequence came from a woman aged 60-75 years with COVID-19, enrolled during active disease. This chain links TRBV5-1 with TRBJ2-3; the D is unclear. CDR3 sequence: CASSPRLTSTDTQYF. The DNA of the CDR3 is TGCGCCAGCAGCCCTCGACTCACTAGCACAGATACGCAGTATTTT.